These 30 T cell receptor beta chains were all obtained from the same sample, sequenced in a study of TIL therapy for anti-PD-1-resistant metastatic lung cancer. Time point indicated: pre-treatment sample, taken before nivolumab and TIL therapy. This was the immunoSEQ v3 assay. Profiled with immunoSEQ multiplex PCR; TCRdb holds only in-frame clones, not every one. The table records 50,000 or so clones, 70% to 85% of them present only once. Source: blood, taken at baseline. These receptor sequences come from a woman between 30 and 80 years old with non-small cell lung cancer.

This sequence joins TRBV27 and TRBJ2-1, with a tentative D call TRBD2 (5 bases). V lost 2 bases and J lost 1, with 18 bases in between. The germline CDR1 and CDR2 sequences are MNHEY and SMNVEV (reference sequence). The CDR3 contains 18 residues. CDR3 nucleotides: TGTGCCAGCAGTTTACAGCCCTTCGCGTTAGCGTCCTACAATGAGCAGTTCTTC. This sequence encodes CASSLQPFALASYNEQFF.

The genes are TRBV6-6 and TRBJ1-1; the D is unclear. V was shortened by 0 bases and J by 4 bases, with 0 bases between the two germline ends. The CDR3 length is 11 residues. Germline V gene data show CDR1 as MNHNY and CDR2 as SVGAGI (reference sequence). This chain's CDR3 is CASSYSTEAFF. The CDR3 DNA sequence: TGTGCCAGCAGTTACTCCACTGAAGCTTTCTTT.

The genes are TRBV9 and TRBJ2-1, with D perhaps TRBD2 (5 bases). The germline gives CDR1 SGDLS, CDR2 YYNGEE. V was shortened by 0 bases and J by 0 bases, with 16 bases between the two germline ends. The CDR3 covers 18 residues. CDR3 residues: CASSVAADPLSSYNEQFF. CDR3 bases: TGTGCCAGCAGCGTAGCAGCGGACCCCCTGAGCTCCTACAATGAGCAGTTCTTC.

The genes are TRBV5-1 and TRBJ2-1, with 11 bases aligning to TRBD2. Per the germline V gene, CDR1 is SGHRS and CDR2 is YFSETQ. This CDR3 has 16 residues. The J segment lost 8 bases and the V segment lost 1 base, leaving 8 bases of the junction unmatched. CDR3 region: CASSLSPLAGAHEQFF. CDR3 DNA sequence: TGCGCCAGCAGCTTGTCCCCACTAGCGGGAGCCCATGAGCAGTTCTTC.

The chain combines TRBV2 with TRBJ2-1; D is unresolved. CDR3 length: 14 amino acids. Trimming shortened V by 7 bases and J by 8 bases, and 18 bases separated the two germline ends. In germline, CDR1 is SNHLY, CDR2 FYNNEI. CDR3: CASNTLGGGDEQFF. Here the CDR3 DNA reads TGTGCCAGCAACACCTTGGGTGGTGGTGATGAGCAGTTCTTC.

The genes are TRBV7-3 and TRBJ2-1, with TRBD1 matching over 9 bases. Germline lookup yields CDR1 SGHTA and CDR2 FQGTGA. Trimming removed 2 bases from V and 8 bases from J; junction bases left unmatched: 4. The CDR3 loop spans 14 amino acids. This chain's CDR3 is CASSLGQGTDEQFF. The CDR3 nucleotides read TGTGCCAGCAGCTTAGGACAGGGGACGGATGAGCAGTTCTTC.

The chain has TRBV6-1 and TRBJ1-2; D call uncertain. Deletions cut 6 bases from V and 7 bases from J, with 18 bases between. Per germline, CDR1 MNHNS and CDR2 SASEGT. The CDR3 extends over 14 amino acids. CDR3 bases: TGTGCCAGCAGGAGGGAAGGAGTCGGGAGTGGCTACACCTTC. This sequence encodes CASRREGVGSGYTF.

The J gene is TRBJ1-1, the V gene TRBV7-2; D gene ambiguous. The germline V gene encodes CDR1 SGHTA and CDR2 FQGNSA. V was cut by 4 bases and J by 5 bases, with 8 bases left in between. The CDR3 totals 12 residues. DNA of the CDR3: TGTGCCAGCAGCTATTACGGAACTGAAGCTTTCTTT. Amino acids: CASSYYGTEAFF. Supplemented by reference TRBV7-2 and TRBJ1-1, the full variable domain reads GAGVSQSPSNKVTEKGKDVELRCDPISGHTALYWYRQSLGQGLEFLIYFQGNSAPDKSGLPSDRFSAERTGGSVSTLTIQRTQQEDSAVYLCASSYYGTEAFFGQGTRLTVV.

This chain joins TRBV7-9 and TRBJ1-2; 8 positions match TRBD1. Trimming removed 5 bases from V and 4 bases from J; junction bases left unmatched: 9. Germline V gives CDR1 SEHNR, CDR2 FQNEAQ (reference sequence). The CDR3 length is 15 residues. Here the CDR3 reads CASSAGQGRGYGYTF. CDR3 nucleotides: TGTGCCAGCAGCGCCGGACAGGGAAGAGGCTATGGCTACACCTTC.

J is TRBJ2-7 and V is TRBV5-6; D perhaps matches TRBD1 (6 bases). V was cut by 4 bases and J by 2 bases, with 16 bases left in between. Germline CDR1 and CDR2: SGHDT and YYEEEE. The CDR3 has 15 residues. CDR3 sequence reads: CASSRMGASTYEQYF. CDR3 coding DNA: TGTGCCAGCAGCAGGATGGGGGCTAGCACCTACGAGCAGTACTTC.

The DNA of the CDR3 is TGTGCCAGCAGTCGTACTAGCGGGGTACACTACAATGAGCAGTTCTTC. It specifies CASSRTSGVHYNEQFF. The V call is TRBV11-2, the J call TRBJ2-1; 10 nucleotides agree with TRBD2. Germline assignment: CDR1 SGHAT and CDR2 FQNNGV. This CDR3 is 16 amino acids long. The trim removed 6 bases at V and 3 bases at J, leaving 8 bases unmatched.

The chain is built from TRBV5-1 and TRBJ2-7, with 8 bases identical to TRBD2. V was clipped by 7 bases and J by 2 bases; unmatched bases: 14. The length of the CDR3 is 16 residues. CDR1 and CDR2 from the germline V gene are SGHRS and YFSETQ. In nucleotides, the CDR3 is TGCGCCAGCCGGCTGGCAGGAGCGGGGGTAGCCTACGAGCAGTACTTC. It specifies CASRLAGAGVAYEQYF.

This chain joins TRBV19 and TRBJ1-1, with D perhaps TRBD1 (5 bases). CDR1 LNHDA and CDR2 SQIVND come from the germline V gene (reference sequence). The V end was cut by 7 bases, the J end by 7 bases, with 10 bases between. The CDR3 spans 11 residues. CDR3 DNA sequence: TGTGCCAGTATTAATCAGGGTGAAGCTTTCTTT. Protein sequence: CASINQGEAFF.

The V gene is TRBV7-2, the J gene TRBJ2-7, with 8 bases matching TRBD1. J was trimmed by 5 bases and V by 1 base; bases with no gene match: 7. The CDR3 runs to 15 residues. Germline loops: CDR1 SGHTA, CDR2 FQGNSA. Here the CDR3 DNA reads TGTGCCAGCAGCTTAGTTCAGGGGGCGACGGACGAGCAGTACTTC. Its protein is CASSLVQGATDEQYF.

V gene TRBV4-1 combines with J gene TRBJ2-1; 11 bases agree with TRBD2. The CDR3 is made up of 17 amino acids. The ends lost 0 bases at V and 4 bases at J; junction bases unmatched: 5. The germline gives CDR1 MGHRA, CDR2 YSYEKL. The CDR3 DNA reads TGCGCCAGCAGCCAAGAGGGGGGACTAGCGGTGTACAATGAGCAGTTCTTC. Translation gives CASSQEGGLAVYNEQFF.

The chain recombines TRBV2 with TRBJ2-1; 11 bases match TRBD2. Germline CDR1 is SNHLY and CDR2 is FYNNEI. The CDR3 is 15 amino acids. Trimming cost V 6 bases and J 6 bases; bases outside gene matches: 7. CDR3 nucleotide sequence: TGTGCCAGCAGACGGACTAGCGGGCCGGGCAATGAGCAGTTCTTC. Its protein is CASRRTSGPGNEQFF. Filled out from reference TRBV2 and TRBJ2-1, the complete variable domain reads EPEVTQTPSHQVTQMGQEVILRCVPISNHLYFYWYRQILGQKVEFLVSFYNNEISEKSEIFDDQFSVERPDGSNFTLKIRSTKLEDSAMYFCASRRTSGPGNEQFFGPGTRLTVL.

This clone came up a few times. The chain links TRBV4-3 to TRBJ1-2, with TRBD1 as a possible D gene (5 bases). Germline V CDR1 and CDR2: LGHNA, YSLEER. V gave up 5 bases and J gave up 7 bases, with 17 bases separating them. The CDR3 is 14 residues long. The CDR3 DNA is TGCGCCAGCAGCGAAGCGAAGGGGAGAGGTGGCTACACCTTC. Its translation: CASSEAKGRGGYTF.

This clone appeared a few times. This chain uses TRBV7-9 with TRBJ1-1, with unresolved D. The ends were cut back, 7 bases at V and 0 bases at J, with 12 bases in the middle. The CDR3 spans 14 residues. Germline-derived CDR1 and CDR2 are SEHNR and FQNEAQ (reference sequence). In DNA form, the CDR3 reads TGTGCCAGCACAATTTCGTACGTGAACACTGAAGCTTTCTTT. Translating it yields CASTISYVNTEAFF.

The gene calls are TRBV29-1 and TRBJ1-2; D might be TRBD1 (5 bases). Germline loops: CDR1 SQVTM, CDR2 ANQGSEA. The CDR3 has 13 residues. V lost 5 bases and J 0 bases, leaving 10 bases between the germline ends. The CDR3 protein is CSVWGTSNYGYTF. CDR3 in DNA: TGCAGCGTTTGGGGCACTTCTAACTATGGCTACACCTTC.

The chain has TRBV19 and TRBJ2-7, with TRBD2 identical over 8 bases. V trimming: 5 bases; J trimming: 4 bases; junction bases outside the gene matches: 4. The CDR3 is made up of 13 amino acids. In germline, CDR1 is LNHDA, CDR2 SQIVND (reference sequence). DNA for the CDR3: TGTGCCAGTAGTGGACTAGCACAGTACGAGCAGTACTTC. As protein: CASSGLAQYEQYF.

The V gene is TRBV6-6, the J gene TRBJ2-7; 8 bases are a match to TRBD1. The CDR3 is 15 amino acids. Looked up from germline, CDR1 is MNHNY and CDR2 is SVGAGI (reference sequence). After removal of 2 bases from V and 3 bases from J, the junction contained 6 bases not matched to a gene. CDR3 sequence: CASSYPTGQGYEQYF. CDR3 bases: TGTGCCAGCAGTTACCCTACAGGACAGGGCTACGAGCAGTACTTC.

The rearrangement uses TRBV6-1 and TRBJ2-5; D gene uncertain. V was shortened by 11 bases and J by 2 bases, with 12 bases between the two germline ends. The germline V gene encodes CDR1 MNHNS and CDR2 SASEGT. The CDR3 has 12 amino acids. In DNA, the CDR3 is TGTGCCGCATCAGATGTGCAAGAGACCCAGTACTTC. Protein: CAASDVQETQYF.

The CDR3 loop is CASSLGQDRGFHYTF. The CDR3 nucleotides read TGTGCCAGCAGCTTAGGCCAGGACAGGGGATTTCACTACACCTTC. The gene calls are TRBV7-2 and TRBJ1-2, with TRBD1 identical over 9 bases. The CDR3 spans 15 residues. Looked up from germline, CDR1 is SGHTA and CDR2 is FQGNSA. Unmatched junction bases numbered 10, after V lost 1 base and J lost 10 bases.

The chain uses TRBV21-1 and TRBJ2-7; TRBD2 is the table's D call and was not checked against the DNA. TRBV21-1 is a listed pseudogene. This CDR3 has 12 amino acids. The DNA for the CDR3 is TGTGCCAGCAGCACAAGAGGGAACGAGCAGTACTTC. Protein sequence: CASSTRGNEQYF.

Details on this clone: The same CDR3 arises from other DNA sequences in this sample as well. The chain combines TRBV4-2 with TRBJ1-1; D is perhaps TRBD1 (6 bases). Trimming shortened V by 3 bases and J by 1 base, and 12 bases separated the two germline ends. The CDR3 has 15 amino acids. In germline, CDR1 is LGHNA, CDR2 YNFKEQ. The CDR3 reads CASSHPDRRNTEAFF. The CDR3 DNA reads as TGTGCCAGCAGCCACCCCGACAGGAGGAACACTGAAGCTTTCTTT.

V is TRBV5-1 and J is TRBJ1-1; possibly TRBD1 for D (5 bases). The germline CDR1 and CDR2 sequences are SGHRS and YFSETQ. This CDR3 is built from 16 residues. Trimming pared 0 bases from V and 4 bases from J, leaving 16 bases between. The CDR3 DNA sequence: TGCGCCAGCAGCTTGGCCGGGGTGGGGCTGGGCACTGAAGCTTTCTTT. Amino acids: CASSLAGVGLGTEAFF.

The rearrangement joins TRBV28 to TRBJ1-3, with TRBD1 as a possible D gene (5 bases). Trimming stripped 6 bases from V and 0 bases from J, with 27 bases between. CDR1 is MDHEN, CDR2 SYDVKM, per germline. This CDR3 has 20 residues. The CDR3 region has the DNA TGTGCCAGCAGCCAAGACTCAGGGCCCCGCTACCCGATCTCTGGAAACACCATATATTTT. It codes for CASSQDSGPRYPISGNTIYF.

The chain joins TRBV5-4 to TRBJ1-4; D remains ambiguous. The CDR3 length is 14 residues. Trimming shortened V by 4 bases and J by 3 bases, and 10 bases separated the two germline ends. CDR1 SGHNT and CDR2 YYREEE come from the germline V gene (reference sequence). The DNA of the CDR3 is TGTGCCAGCAGCGAACAGCAGTCTAATGAAAAACTGTTTTTT. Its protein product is CASSEQQSNEKLFF.

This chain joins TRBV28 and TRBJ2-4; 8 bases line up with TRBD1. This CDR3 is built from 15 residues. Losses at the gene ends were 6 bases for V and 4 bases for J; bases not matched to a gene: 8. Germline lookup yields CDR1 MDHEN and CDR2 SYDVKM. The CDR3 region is CASSQIGQGKNIQYF. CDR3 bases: TGTGCCAGCAGCCAGATCGGACAGGGAAAAAACATTCAGTACTTC.

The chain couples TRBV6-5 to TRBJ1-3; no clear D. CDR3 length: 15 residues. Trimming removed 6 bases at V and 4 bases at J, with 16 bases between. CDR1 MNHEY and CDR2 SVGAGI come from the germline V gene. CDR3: CASSRTMGKGNTIYF. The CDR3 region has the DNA TGTGCCAGCAGCCGTACCATGGGGAAGGGAAACACCATATATTTT.